The present T cell receptor (beta chain) was sequenced within a study of cytomegalovirus exposure and HLA in healthy donors. Turning to the study itself: Inside one of the first data releases sat around 86 million unique TCRs taken from HLA-typed donors.

This CDR3 has 15 residues. V shed 4 bases, J shed 3 bases, and the junction held 7 bases outside the gene matches. Germline V gives CDR1 MGHDK, CDR2 SYGVNS. This clone was observed a single time. Its antigen is not identified. General study results and limits: As a later analysis showed, a missense DCLRE1C variant was linked to trimming of TCR beta V- and J-genes. When presence/absence was analysed, sequencing depth was taken to be roughly uniform across donors. In an earlier analysis, most TCR beta V segments were productive about 87% or about 30% of the time.

The PCR employed 60 Vbeta primers together with 13 Jbeta primers. The data were produced by immunoSEQ multiplex PCR, yet TCRdb's version contains in-frame clones alone and is incomplete. The data show around 61,000 clones, with about 80% seen just once and 1.5% to 2% held by the top ten. The specimen was PBMCs. The rearrangement uses TRBV25-1 and TRBJ2-7; TRBD1 agrees at 9 bases. The sequence derives from a middle-aged man in good health and CMV-seronegative. Written as DNA, the CDR3 is TGTGCCAGCAGTGGGGACAGGGATCGTGTCTACGAGCAGTACTTC. The encoded protein is CASSGDRDRVYEQYF.